The TCR beta chain under discussion was sequenced for a study of blood T cell repertoires in COVID-19. Profiled with immunoSEQ multiplex PCR; TCRdb holds only in-frame clones, not every one. The sample holds some 46,000 clones, approximately 88% seen once. This clone was counted only a few times. The germline V and J ends were trimmed by 3 bases and 2 bases, with 10 bases remaining between them. CDR1 is SNHLY and CDR2 is FYNNEI in the germline V gene. This CDR3 comprises 14 residues. Specimen: peripheral blood. The V gene is TRBV2, the J gene TRBJ1-1; possibly TRBD1 for D (6 bases). The origin of this receptor is a man in his forties or fifties with acute or convalescent COVID-19. The CDR3 nucleotides are TGTGCCAGCAGTGAGGGCAGGGGAAACACTGAAGCTTTCTTT. This codes for CASSEGRGNTEAFF.